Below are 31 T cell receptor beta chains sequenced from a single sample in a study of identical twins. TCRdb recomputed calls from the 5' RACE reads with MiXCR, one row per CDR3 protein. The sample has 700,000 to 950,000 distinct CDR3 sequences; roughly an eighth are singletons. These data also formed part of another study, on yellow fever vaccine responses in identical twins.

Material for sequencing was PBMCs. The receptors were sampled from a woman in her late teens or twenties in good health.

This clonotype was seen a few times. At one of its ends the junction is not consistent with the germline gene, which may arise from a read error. DNA of the CDR3: TGTGCCAGCAGTTTAATTGTGACATCGAAGGGATATGGCTATACCTTC. Translating gives CASSLIVTSKGYGYTF. This chain joins TRBV12-3 or TRBV12-4 and TRBJ1-2; no definite D call. The CDR3 is 16 residues long.

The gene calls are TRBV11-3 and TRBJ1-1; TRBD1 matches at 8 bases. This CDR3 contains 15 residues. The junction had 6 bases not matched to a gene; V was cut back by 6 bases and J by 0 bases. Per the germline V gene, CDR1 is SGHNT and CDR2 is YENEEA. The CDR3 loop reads CASRQDRGMNTEAFF. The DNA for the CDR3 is TGTGCCAGCAGACAAGACAGGGGCATGAACACTGAAGCTTTCTTT.

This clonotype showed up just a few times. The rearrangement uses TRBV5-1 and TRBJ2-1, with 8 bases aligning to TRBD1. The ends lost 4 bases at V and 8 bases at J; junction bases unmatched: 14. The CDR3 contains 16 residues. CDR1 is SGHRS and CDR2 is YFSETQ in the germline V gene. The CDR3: CASSHVGTGSGDEQFF. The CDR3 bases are TGCGCCAGCAGCCATGTCGGGACAGGATCTGGAGATGAGCAGTTCTTC.

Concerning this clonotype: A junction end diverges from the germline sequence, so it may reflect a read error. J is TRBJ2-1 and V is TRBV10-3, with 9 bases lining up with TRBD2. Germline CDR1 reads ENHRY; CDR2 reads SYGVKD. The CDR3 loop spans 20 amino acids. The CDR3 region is CASSESAGGHFGAGANEQFF. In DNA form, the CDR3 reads TGTGCCAGCAGTGAGTCCGCGGGGGGGCACTTCGGGGCAGGGGCCAATGAGCAGTTCTTC.

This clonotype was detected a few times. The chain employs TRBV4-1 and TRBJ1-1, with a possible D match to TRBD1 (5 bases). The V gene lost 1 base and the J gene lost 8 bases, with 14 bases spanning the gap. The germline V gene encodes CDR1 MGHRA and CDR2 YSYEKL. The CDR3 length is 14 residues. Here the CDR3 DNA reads TGCGCCAGCAGCCAAGGACAGCCTCTAATAGAAGCTTTCTTT. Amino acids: CASSQGQPLIEAFF.

The CDR3 DNA reads TGTGCCAGCAGTTTACGAACTAGCGGGAAAGGGTACCGAAAGACAGATACGCAGTATTTT. Amino acid sequence: CASSLRTSGKGYRKTDTQYF. The chain uses TRBV28 and TRBJ2-3, with TRBD2 matching over 10 bases. The CDR3 is 20 amino acids. J lost 3 bases, V lost 2 bases, and 17 bases had no gene match. In germline, CDR1 is MDHEN, CDR2 SYDVKM.

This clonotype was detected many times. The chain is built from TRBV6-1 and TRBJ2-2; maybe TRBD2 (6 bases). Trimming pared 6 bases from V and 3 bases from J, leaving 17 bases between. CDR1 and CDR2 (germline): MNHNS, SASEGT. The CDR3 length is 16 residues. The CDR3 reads CASRPGRIIDTGELFF. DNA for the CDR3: TGTGCCAGCAGGCCAGGGAGGATTATAGACACCGGGGAGCTGTTTTTT.

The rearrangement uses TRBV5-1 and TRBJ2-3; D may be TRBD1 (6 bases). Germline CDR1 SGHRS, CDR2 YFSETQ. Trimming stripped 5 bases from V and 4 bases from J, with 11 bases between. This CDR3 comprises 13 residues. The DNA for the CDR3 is TGCGCCAGCAGGACAGGACCTGCAGATACGCAGTATTTT. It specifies CASRTGPADTQYF.

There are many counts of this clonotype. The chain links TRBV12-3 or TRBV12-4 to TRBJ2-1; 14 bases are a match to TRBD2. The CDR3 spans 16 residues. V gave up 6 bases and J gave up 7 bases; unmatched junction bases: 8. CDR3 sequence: CASSLIRTSGGNEQFF. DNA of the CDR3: TGTGCCAGCAGCTTAATAAGGACTAGCGGGGGGAATGAGCAGTTCTTC.

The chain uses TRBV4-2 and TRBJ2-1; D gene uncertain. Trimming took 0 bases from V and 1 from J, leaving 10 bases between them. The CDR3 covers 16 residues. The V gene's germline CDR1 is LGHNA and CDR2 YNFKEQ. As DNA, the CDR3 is TGTGCCAGCAGCCAAGATTTGGTCCGATCCTACAATGAGCAGTTCTTC. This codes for CASSQDLVRSYNEQFF.

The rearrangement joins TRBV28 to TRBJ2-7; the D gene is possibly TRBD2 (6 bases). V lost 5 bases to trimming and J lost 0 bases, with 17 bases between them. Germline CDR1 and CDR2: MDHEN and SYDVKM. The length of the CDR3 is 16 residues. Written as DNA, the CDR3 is TGTGCCAGCAGTCGTTCGCGGGCGGGGAGCTCCTACGAGCAGTACTTC. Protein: CASSRSRAGSSYEQYF.

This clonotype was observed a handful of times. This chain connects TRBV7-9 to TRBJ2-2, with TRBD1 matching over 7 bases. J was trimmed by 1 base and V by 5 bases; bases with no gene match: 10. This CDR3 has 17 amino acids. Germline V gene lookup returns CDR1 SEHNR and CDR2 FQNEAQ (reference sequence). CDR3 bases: TGTGCCAGCAGCCAAAACCAGGGACAGAGGAACACCGGGGAGCTGTTTTTT. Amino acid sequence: CASSQNQGQRNTGELFF.

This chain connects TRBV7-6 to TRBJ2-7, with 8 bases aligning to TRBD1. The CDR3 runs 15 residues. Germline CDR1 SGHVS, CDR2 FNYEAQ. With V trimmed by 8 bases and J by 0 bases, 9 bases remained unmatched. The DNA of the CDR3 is TGTGCCAGCGCCGGGGGCAGGGGGCTCTCCTACGAGCAGTACGTC. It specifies CASAGGRGLSYEQYV.

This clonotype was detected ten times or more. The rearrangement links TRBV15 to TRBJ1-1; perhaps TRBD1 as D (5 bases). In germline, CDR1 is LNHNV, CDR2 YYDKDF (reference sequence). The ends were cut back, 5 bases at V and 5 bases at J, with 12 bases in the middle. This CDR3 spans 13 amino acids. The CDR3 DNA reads TGTGCCACCAGCGGATCAGACAGAACTGAAGCTTTCTTT. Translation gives CATSGSDRTEAFF.

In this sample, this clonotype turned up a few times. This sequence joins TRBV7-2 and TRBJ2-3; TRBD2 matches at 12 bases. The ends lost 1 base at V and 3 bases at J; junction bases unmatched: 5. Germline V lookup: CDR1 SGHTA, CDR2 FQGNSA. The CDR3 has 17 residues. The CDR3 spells CASSLVPLAGGTDTQYF. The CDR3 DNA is TGTGCCAGCAGCTTAGTGCCTCTAGCGGGAGGGACAGATACGCAGTATTTT.

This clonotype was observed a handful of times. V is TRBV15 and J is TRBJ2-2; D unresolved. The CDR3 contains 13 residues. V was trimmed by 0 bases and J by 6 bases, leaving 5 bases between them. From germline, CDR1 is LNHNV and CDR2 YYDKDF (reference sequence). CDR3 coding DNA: TGTGCCACCAGCAGAGATGGGGCCGGGGAGCTGTTTTTT. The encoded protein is CATSRDGAGELFF.

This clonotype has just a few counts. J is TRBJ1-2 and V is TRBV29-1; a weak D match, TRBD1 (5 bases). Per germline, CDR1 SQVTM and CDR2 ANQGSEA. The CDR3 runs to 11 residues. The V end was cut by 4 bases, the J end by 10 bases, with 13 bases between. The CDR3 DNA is TGCAGCGTTGGGGACGCAGTTTACTACACCTTC. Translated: CSVGDAVYYTF.

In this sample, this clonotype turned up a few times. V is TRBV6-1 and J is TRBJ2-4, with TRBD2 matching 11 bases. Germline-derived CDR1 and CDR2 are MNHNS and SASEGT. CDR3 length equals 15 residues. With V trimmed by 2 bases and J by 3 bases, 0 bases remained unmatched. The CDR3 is CASSELAGGKNIQYF. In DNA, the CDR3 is TGTGCCAGCAGTGAACTAGCGGGGGGCAAAAACATTCAGTACTTC.

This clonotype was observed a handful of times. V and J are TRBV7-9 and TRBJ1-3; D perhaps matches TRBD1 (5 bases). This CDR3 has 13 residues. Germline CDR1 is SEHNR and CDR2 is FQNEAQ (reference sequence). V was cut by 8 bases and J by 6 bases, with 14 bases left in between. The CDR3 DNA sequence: TGTGCCAGCCGTGCGACAGCATCAAACACCATATATTTT. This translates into CASRATASNTIYF.

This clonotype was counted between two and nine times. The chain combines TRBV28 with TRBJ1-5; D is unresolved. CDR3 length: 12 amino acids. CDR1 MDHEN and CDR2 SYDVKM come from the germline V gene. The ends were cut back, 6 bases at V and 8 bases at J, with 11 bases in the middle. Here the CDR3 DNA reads TGTGCCAGCAGACAGAGTATGAAGCCCCAGCATTTT. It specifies CASRQSMKPQHF.

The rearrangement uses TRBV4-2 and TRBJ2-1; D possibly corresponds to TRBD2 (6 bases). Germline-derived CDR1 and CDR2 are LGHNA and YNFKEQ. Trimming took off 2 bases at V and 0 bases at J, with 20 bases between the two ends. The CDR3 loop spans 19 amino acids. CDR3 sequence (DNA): TGTGCCAGCAGCCAACACACTCCCGGGAGCGGCGGCTCCTACAATGAGCAGTTCTTC. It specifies CASSQHTPGSGGSYNEQFF.

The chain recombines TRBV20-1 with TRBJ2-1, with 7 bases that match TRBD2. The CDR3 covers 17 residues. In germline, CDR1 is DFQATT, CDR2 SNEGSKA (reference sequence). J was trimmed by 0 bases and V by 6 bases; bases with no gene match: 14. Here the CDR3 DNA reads TGCAGTGCCCGAGTACACACTAGCGTCGACTCCTACAATGAGCAGTTCTTC. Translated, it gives CSARVHTSVDSYNEQFF.

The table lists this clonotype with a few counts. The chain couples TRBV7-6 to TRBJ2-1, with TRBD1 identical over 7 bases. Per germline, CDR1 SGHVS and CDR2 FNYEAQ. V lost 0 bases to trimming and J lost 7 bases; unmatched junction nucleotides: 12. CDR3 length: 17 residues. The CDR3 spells CASSLAGGEGPGNEQFF. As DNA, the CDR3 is TGTGCCAGCAGCTTAGCAGGGGGCGAGGGACCGGGGAATGAGCAGTTCTTC.

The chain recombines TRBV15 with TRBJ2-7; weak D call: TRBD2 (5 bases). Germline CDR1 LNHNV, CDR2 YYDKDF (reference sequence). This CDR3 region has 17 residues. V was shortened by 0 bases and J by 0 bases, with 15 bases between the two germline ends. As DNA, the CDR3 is TGTGCCACCAGCAGAGAAGCTAGGATCACTAGCTCCTACGAGCAGTACTTC. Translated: CATSREARITSSYEQYF.

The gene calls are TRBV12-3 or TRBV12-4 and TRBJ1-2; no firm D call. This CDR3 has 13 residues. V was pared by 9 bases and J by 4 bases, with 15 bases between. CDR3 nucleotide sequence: TGTGCCAGTAACAAACCGGGGTTCTATGGCTACACCTTC. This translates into CASNKPGFYGYTF.

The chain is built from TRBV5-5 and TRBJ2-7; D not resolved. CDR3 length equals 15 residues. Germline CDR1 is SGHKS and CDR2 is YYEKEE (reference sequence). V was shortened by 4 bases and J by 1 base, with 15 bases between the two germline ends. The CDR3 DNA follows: TGTGCCAGCAGCGCGAGCTGGACGGTATCCTACGAGCAGTACGTC. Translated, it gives CASSASWTVSYEQYV.

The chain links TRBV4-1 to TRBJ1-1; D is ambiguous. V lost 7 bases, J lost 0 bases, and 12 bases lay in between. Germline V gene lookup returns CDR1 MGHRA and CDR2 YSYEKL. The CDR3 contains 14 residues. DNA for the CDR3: TGCGCCAGCAAGCCGGCTGACATGAACACTGAAGCTTTCTTT. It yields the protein CASKPADMNTEAFF.

CDR3 DNA: TGCAGTGCTAGACCGGCAGGGGGCTCGGGACCAGATACGCAGTATTTT. Its translation is CSARPAGGSGPDTQYF. This chain uses TRBV20-1 with TRBJ2-3, with 8 bases lining up with TRBD1. Germline CDR1 is DFQATT and CDR2 is SNEGSKA (reference sequence). Unmatched junction bases numbered 11, after V lost 2 bases and J lost 4 bases. CDR3 length: 16 residues.

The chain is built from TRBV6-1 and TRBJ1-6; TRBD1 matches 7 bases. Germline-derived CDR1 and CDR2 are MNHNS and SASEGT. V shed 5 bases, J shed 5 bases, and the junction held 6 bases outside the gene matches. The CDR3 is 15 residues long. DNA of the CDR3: TGTGCCAGCAGTAAAGGACAGGAGAATAATTCACCCCTCCACTTT. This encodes CASSKGQENNSPLHF.

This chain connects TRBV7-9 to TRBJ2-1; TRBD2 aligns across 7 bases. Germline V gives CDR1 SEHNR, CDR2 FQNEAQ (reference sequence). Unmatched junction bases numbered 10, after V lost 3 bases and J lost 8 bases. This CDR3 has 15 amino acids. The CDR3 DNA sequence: TGTGCCAGCAGCTTCCTGGGGGAGGGGAGCGATGAGCAGTTCTTC. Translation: CASSFLGEGSDEQFF.

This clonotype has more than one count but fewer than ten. This CDR3 reads CASSRTGSRSETQYF. Here the CDR3 DNA reads TGTGCCAGCAGTCGAACAGGATCGCGCTCTGAGACCCAGTACTTC. The gene calls are TRBV27 and TRBJ2-5; D perhaps matches TRBD1 (5 bases). With 5 bases removed from V and 5 bases from J, the gap between germline ends came to 18 bases. CDR3 length equals 15 residues. The V gene's germline CDR1 is MNHEY and CDR2 SMNVEV (reference sequence).